The rows below give T cell receptor beta chains drawn from one sample of a study of blood T cell repertoires in COVID-19. Sequencing used immunoSEQ multiplex PCR; TCRdb keeps in-frame clones, though not all of them. The table includes some 380,000 clones, 80% to 90% detected once. Sequencing used PBMCs or T cells enriched from blood (not recorded which). The receptor set was obtained from a man aged 25-45 years who had recovered from COVID-19. Both conserved end residues are part of each CDR3. The D gene is left open where the match is weak. Expanded clones get a size class; other rows say once, few or many, or leave the size out.

once,TRBJ2-1,TRBV18,NA,TGTGCCAGCTCTCTCATTCTGCAGGAGCAGTTCTTC,CASSLILQEQFF
NA,TRBJ1-4,TRBV19,NA,TGTGCCAGTAGTAGGGAACAGGCGTCCTACGAAAAACTGTTTTTT,CASSREQASYEKLFF
NA,TRBJ2-2,TRBV27,TRBD2,TGTGCCAGCAGTTTATCCGGGACTAGCGGGGGGGTGGACGCCGGGGAGCTGTTTTTT,CASSLSGTSGGVDAGELFF
NA,TRBJ1-2,TRBV6-5,TRBD1,TGTGCCAGCAGAAAAGGACAGGGGATATATGGCTACACCTTC,CASRKGQGIYGYTF
NA,TRBJ2-4,TRBV6-5,NA,TGTGCCATTACCGCTCAGGGTATGAACATTCAGTACTTC,CAITAQGMNIQYF
NA,TRBJ2-3,TRBV4-3,TRBD2,TGCGCCAGCAGCCAAGATAAGAGTCAGCGGGGGACCCGCACAGATACGCAGTATTTT,CASSQDKSQRGTRTDTQYF
once,TRBJ2-3,TRBV30,TRBD2,TGTGCTCTGGGGGGAGGGAGAGCGAGAGATACGCAGTATTTT,CALGGGRARDTQYF
NA,TRBJ1-2,TRBV5-1,TRBD1,TGCGCCAGCAGCTCCGGACAGGGAGAAAAAGGCTACACCTTC,CASSSGQGEKGYTF
NA,TRBJ2-7,TRBV5-1,TRBD1,TGCGCCAGCAGCTCAACTACAGGGGCCTACGAGCAGTACTTC,CASSSTTGAYEQYF
NA,TRBJ2-3,TRBV13,NA,TGTGCCAGCAGCTTAGTTGGACTACGGAGGCTTTCATATTTCGGAGATACGCAGTATTTT,CASSLVGLRRLSYFGDTQYF
few,TRBJ1-1,TRBV9,NA,TGTGCCAGCAGCGTACAGGGTGGTACTGAAGCTTTCTTT,CASSVQGGTEAFF
once,TRBJ1-6,TRBV6-5,NA,TGTGCCAGCTCCGCGGGGGGTCCACCCCTCCACTTT,CASSAGGPPLHF
NA,TRBJ2-2,TRBV7-9,NA,TGTGCCAGCAGTCTACAGGGATTAAAAACCGGGGAGCTGTTTTTT,CASSLQGLKTGELFF
NA,TRBJ1-5,TRBV19,TRBD1,TGTGCCAGTAGTATGGGTAGGACAGGGGGCTATCAGCCCCAGCATTTT,CASSMGRTGGYQPQHF
few,TRBJ1-2,TRBV4-2,TRBD1,TGTGCCAGCAGCCCTGAAGGGGGCCAGAGTGTTAACTATGGCTACACCTTC,CASSPEGGQSVNYGYTF
NA,TRBJ1-4,TRBV9,NA,TGTGCCAGCAGCGTAGGGCTACAGGGAAGGGAAAAACTGTTTTTT,CASSVGLQGREKLFF
NA,TRBJ2-7,TRBV6-2/TRBV6-3,TRBD1,TGTGCCAGCAGTTACAGGGGACAGGGGGTCTACGAGCAGTACTTC,CASSYRGQGVYEQYF
once,TRBJ1-4,TRBV7-8,NA,TGTGCCAGCGAAGCTGAAAGCTATGAAAAACTGTTTTTT,CASEAESYEKLFF
NA,TRBJ1-4,TRBV7-8,NA,TGTGCCAGCAGCCGCCGAGGACCGGGGGAAAAACTGTTTTTT,CASSRRGPGEKLFF
NA,TRBJ2-1,TRBV6-2/TRBV6-3,TRBD1,TGTGCCAGCAGTTTTTACCCGACAGGGAAGGACAATGAGCAGTTCTTC,CASSFYPTGKDNEQFF
NA,TRBJ1-6,TRBV10-3,TRBD1,TGTGCCATCTCGGGACAGGGACGTAATTCACCCCTCCACTTT,CAISGQGRNSPLHF
NA,TRBJ1-2,TRBV25-1,NA,TGTGCCAGCAGTGGGGTTGCGGGGGGCAACTATGGCTACACCTTC,CASSGVAGGNYGYTF
NA,TRBJ2-3,TRBV3-1/TRBV3-2,TRBD2,TGTGCCAGCAGCCAGACGTTGGCGGGGGGGGCGAATACGCAGTATTTT,CASSQTLAGGANTQYF
few,TRBJ1-3,TRBV6-5,NA,TGTGCCAGCCGACCAGGGTCGGACTATGGTGACACCATATATTTT,CASRPGSDYGDTIYF
few,TRBJ1-3,TRBV6-1,TRBD1,TGTGCCACCCGGGAGGACAGGGACAGAAACACCATATATTTT,CATREDRDRNTIYF
NA,TRBJ1-5,TRBV2,TRBD1,TGTGCCAGCAGCGGCTTCCCGGGACAGGGTCGAAATCAGCCCCAGCATTTT,CASSGFPGQGRNQPQHF
NA,TRBJ2-3,TRBV12-3/TRBV12-4,NA,TGTGCCAGCAGTAACAGAGATACGCAGTATTTT,CASSNRDTQYF
NA,TRBJ2-2,TRBV2,NA,TGTGCCAGCAGTGTCGGGAAGAGAGGGGAGCTGTTTTTT,CASSVGKRGELFF
NA,TRBJ2-7,TRBV2,TRBD1,TGTGCCAGCAGTGAGGGACAGCCGATACCCTACGAGCAGTACTTC,CASSEGQPIPYEQYF
NA,TRBJ2-1,TRBV10-3,NA,TGTGCCATCAGTGAGTCCCGAAGCTCTGAGCAGTTCTTC,CAISESRSSEQFF
few,TRBJ2-7,TRBV29-1,NA,TGCAGCGTTTTTGCCTCGCTAACCTACGAGCAGTACTTC,CSVFASLTYEQYF
NA,TRBJ2-3,TRBV15,TRBD2,TGTGCCACCACCCTTACCGGGACTAGCGGGGCGTACACAGATACGCAGTATTTT,CATTLTGTSGAYTDTQYF